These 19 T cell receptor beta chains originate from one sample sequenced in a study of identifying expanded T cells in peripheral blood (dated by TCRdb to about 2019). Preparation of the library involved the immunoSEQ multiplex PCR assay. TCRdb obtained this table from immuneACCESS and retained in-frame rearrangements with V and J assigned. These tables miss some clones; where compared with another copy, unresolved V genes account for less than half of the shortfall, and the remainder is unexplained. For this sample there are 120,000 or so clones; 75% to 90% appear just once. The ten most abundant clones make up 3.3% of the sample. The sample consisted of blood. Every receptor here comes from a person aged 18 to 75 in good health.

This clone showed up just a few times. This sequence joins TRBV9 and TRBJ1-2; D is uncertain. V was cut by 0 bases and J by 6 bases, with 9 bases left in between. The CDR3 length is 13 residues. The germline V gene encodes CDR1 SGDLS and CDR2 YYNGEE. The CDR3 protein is CASSVAIGDGYTF. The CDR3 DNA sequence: TGTGCCAGCAGCGTAGCTATCGGGGATGGCTACACCTTC. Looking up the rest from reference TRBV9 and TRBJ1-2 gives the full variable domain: DSGVTQTPKHLITATGQRVTLRCSPRSGDLSVYWYQQSLDQGLQFLIQYYNGEERAKGNILERFSAQQFPDLHSELNLSSLELGDSALYFCASSVAIGDGYTFGSGTRLTVV.

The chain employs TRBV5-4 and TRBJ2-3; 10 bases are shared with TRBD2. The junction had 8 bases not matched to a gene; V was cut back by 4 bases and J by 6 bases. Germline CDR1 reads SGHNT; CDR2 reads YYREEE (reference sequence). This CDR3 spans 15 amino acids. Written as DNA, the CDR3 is TGTGCCAGCAGCGAAAAGCGGGGGGGCCACGATACGCAGTATTTT. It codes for CASSEKRGGHDTQYF.

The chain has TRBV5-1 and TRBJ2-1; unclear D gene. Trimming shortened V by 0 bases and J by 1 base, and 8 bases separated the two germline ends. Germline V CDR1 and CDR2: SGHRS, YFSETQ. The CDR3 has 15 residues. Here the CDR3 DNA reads TGCGCCAGCAGCTTGGATTCAGGTTCCTACAATGAGCAGTTCTTC. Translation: CASSLDSGSYNEQFF.

CDR3 in amino acids: CAWKITPNEKLFF. CDR3 DNA: TGTGCCTGGAAGATAACACCGAATGAAAAACTGTTTTTT. This sequence joins TRBV30 and TRBJ1-4; D uncertain. The CDR3 consists of 13 residues. Germline CDR1 and CDR2: GTSNPN and SVGIG (reference sequence). With 4 bases removed from V and 5 bases from J, the gap between germline ends came to 11 bases.

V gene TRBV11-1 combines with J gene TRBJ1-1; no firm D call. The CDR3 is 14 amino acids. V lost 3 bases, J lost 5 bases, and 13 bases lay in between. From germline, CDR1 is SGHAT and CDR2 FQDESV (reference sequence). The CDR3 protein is CASSFTDRGTEAFF. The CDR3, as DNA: TGTGCCAGCAGCTTTACGGACCGAGGGACTGAAGCTTTCTTT.

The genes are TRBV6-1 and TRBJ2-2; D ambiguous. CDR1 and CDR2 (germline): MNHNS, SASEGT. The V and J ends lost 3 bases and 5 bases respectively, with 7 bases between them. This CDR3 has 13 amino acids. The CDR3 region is CASSDPWTGELFF. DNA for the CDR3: TGTGCCAGCAGTGACCCGTGGACCGGGGAGCTGTTTTTT.

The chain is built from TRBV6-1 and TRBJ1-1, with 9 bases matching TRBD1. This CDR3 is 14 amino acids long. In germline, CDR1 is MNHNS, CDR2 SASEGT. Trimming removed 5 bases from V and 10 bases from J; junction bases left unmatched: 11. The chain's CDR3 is CASSRGGNRGRAFF. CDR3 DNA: TGTGCCAGCAGTCGGGGCGGTAACAGGGGGCGAGCTTTCTTT.

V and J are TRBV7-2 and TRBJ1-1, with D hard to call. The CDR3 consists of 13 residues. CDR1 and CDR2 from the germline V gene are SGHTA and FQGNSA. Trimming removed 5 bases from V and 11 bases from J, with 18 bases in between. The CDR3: CASSNGPDQVAFF. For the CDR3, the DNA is TGTGCCAGCAGCAACGGACCCGACCAGGTGGCTTTCTTT.

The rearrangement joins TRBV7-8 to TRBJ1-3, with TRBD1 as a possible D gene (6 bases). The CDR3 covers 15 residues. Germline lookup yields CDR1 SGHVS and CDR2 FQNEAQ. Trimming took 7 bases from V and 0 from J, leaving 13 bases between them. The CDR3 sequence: CASTLQGFSGNTIYF. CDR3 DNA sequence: TGTGCCAGCACCCTCCAGGGGTTCTCTGGAAACACCATATATTTT.

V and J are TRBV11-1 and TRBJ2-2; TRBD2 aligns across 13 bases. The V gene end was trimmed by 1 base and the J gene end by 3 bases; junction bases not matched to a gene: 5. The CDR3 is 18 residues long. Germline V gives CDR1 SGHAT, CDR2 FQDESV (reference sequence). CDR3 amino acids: CASSLGLAGGADTGELFF. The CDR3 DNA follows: TGTGCCAGCAGCTTAGGACTAGCGGGGGGCGCCGACACCGGGGAGCTGTTTTTT. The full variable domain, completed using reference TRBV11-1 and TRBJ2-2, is EAEVAQSPRYKITEKSQAVAFWCDPISGHATLYWYRQILGQGPELLVQFQDESVVDDSQLPKDRFSAERLKGVDSTLKIQPAELGDSAMYLCASSLGLAGGADTGELFFGEGSRLTVL.

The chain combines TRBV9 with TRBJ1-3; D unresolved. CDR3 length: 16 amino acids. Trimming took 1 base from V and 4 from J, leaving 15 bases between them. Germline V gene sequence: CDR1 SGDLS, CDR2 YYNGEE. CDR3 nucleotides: TGTGCCAGCAGCGTACTCGATCGACCGGGAGGAAACACCATATATTTT. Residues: CASSVLDRPGGNTIYF.

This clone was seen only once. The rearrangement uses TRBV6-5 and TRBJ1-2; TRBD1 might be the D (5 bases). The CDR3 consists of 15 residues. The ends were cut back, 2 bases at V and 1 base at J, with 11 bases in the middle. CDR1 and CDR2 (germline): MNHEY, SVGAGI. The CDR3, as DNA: TGTGCCAGCAGTTACGATGCAGGGCTTAACTATGGCTACACCTTC. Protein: CASSYDAGLNYGYTF.

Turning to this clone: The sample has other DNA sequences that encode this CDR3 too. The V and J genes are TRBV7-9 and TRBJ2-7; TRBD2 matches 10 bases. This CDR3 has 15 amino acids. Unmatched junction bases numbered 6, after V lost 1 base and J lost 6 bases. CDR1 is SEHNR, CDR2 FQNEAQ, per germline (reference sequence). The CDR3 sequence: CASSLGLGLAREQYF. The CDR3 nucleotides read TGTGCCAGCAGCTTAGGTCTGGGACTAGCGCGCGAGCAGTACTTC.

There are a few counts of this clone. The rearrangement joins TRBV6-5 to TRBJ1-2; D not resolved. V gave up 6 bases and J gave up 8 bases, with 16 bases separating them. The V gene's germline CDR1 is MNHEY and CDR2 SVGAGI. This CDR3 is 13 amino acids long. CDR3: CASRRGPSGGYTF. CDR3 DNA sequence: TGTGCCAGCAGAAGAGGGCCAAGTGGGGGCTACACCTTC.

The CDR3 bases are TGTGCCTGGAGTTCTTCTGGAAACACCATATATTTT. It is translated as CAWSSSGNTIYF. The V call is TRBV30, the J call TRBJ1-3; D gene unclear. The V gene lost 2 bases and the J gene lost 1 base, with 3 bases spanning the gap. Germline lookup yields CDR1 GTSNPN and CDR2 SVGIG (reference sequence). This CDR3 comprises 12 residues.

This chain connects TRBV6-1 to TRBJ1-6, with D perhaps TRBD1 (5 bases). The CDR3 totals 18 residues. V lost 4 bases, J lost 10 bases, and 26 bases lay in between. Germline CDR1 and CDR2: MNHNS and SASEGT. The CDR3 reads CASSGFEDMPYGVSPLHF. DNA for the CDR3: TGTGCCAGCAGTGGATTCGAGGACATGCCTTATGGGGTGTCACCCCTCCACTTT.

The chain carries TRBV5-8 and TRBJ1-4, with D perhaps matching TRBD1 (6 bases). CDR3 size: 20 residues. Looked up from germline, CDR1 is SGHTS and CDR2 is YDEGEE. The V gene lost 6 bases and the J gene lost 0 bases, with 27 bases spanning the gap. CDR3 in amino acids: CASIFSVPGQRFATNEKLFF. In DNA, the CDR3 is TGTGCCAGCATTTTTTCGGTCCCCGGACAGCGTTTTGCAACTAATGAAAAACTGTTTTTT.

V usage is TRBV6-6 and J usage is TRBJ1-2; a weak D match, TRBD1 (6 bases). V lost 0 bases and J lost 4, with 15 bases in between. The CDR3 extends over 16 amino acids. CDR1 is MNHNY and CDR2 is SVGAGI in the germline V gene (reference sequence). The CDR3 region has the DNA TGTGCCAGCAGTTACTCGAAGGGGGGTGTAGCCTATGGCTACACCTTC. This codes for CASSYSKGGVAYGYTF.

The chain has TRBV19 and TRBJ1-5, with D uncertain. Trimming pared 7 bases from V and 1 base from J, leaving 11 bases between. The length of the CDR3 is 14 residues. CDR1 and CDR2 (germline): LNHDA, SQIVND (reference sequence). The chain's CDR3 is CASTWTASNQPQHF. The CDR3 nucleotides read TGTGCCAGTACATGGACTGCCAGCAATCAGCCCCAGCATTTT. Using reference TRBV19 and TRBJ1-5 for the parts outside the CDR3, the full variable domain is DGGITQSPKYLFRKEGQNVTLSCEQNLNHDAMYWYRQDPGQGLRLIYYSQIVNDFQKGDIAEGYSVSREKKESFPLTVTSAQKNPTAFYLCASTWTASNQPQHFGDGTRLSIL.